This record looks at one T cell receptor beta chain sequence and its context. Antigen specificity is unknown. This record belongs to a study of monozygotic twins with cystic fibrosis. Study summary: Library input was around 2.8 micrograms of fragmented DNA, with approximately 15 PCR cycles.

Assay: immunoSEQ multiplex PCR; the TCRdb copy retains only in-frame clones and omits some. The table has approximately 11,000 clones, approximately 97% seen once. Study-wide results and caveats: Shared CDR3 numbers were not associated with age, concordance or severity. Monozygotic CF twin pairs shared significantly more nucleotide-identical clonotypes than unrelated CF individuals did. The repertoire was suggested to be naive-dominated, clonality median around 0.01.

The CDR3 has 13 residues. V was shortened by 7 bases and J by 9 bases, with 16 bases between the two germline ends. Germline assignment: CDR1 LNHDA and CDR2 SQIVND (reference sequence). What was sequenced was blood. The receptor comes from a boy aged 10-17 years with cystic fibrosis. This chain connects TRBV19 to TRBJ1-5; D call uncertain. The CDR3: CASTGRSGTPQHF. CDR3 in DNA: TGTGCCAGTACCGGGAGATCGGGAACGCCCCAGCATTTT.